The 14 T cell receptor beta chains below come from one sample, sequenced in a study of identical twins. Using its own MiXCR run on the 5' RACE reads, TCRdb lists one record per CDR3 protein. Among hundreds of thousands of distinct CDR3 sequences listed, about 8.9% were seen once. This same sample was also part of a study on yellow fever vaccine responses in identical twins.

What was sequenced was memory (CD45RO+) T cells sorted from blood. The origin of the receptors is a woman under 30 in good health.

Comments on this clonotype: A read error may explain this, as a much larger clone is one base away. The rearrangement uses TRBV6-4 and TRBJ2-2; TRBD2 aligns across 9 bases. The CDR3 covers 16 residues. CDR1 is MRHNA, CDR2 SNTAGT, per germline. V dropped 4 bases and J dropped 1; count of bases not matched to a gene: 4. The CDR3 sequence: CASSASLAGNTGELFF. CDR3 DNA: TGTGCCAGCAGTGCCTCACTAGCGGGGAACACCGGGGAGCTGTTTTTT.

This clonotype was seen more than once but under ten times. The chain is built from TRBV3-1 and TRBJ2-3; D remains ambiguous. V lost 1 base and J 0 bases, leaving 14 bases between the germline ends. Germline assignment: CDR1 LGHDT and CDR2 YNNKEL (reference sequence). The CDR3 covers 17 residues. CDR3 in amino acids: CASSQGESYSSTDTQYF. The CDR3 region has the DNA TGTGCCAGCAGCCAAGGGGAAAGCTATTCTAGCACAGATACGCAGTATTTT.

This clonotype was found many times. This chain joins TRBV5-8 and TRBJ2-7, with unresolved D. V was shortened by 0 bases and J by 2 bases, with 6 bases between the two germline ends. Germline lookup yields CDR1 SGHTS and CDR2 YDEGEE. The CDR3 is 13 amino acids. DNA of the CDR3: TGTGCCAGCAGCTTGGGGGAACCCTACGAGCAGTACTTC. Translating it yields CASSLGEPYEQYF.

The CDR3 DNA reads as TGTGCCAGCAGCGCACGGGGGAGCCCCACAGATACGCAGTATTTT. Protein: CASSARGSPTDTQYF. This chain uses TRBV3-1 with TRBJ2-3, with TRBD2 as a possible D gene (6 bases). The CDR3 is made up of 15 amino acids. V shed 5 bases and J shed 2 bases, with 14 bases lying between them. From germline, CDR1 is LGHDT and CDR2 YNNKEL (reference sequence).

The J gene is TRBJ2-1, the V gene TRBV18; D is perhaps TRBD1 or TRBD2 (5 bases each). Trimming removed 5 bases from V and 7 bases from J, with 24 bases in between. The CDR3 covers 17 residues. Germline CDR1 and CDR2: KGHSH and LQKENI. The CDR3 bases are TGTGCCAGCTCATCGGTATCCGGGACCCTCGGCCTAAATGAGCAGTTCTTC. Protein sequence: CASSSVSGTLGLNEQFF.

This clonotype was observed many times. V is TRBV28 and J is TRBJ2-5, with 10 bases aligning to TRBD1. V shed 10 bases and J 2 bases; nucleotides not matched to a gene: 10. The CDR3 is 15 amino acids. The germline V gene encodes CDR1 MDHEN and CDR2 SYDVKM. The DNA for the CDR3 is TGTGCCACCTCAACGCAGGGACAGGGGCAAGAGACCCAGTACTTC. It codes for CATSTQGQGQETQYF.

This clonotype was seen repeatedly, ten times or more. The gene calls are TRBV25-1 and TRBJ1-5, with a possible D match to TRBD1 (5 bases). V lost 1 base to trimming and J lost 6 bases, with 13 bases between them. Germline CDR1 reads MGHDK; CDR2 reads SYGVNS. The CDR3 has 15 amino acids. The CDR3 DNA is TGTGCCAGCAGTGAATCGGGGGTTTTGGGTCAGCCCCAGCATTTT. Its protein product is CASSESGVLGQPQHF.

The chain carries TRBV20-1 and TRBJ2-7, with 10 bases aligning to TRBD2. Trimming at V came to 4 bases and at J to 3 bases, leaving 3 bases not matched to a gene. The CDR3 runs 13 residues. Germline V gene data show CDR1 as DFQATT and CDR2 as SNEGSKA (reference sequence). The CDR3 region is CSATLAGIYEQYF. CDR3 nucleotide sequence: TGCAGTGCTACACTAGCGGGGATCTACGAGCAGTACTTC.

There are a few counts of this clonotype. The gene calls are TRBV14 and TRBJ1-2; D not resolved. Trimming took off 2 bases at V and 6 bases at J, with 10 bases between the two ends. This CDR3 is built from 13 residues. Germline CDR1 is SGHDN and CDR2 is FVKESK. CDR3 sequence reads: CASSQSRGNGYTF. DNA of the CDR3: TGTGCCAGCAGCCAATCCCGCGGCAATGGCTACACCTTC.

Many counts were recorded for this clonotype. The chain carries TRBV20-1 and TRBJ1-1; 8 nucleotides agree with TRBD1. The V segment lost 0 bases and the J segment 4 bases; nucleotides outside the gene matches: 7. Germline loops: CDR1 DFQATT, CDR2 SNEGSKA (reference sequence). The CDR3 sequence is 15 residues long. Written as DNA, the CDR3 is TGCAGTGCTAGAGATCTCTACAGGGGGGGCACTGAAGCTTTCTTT. Its protein product is CSARDLYRGGTEAFF.

This clonotype was seen at least ten times. The rearrangement uses TRBV3-1 and TRBJ2-2; no reliable D call. CDR3 length: 15 residues. V gave up 1 base and J gave up 5 bases, with 11 bases separating them. Germline-derived CDR1 and CDR2 are LGHDT and YNNKEL (reference sequence). The CDR3 here is CASSQGDRRTGELFF. In DNA, the CDR3 is TGTGCCAGCAGCCAAGGAGATCGCAGGACCGGGGAGCTGTTTTTT.

This clonotype has only a few counts. V usage is TRBV5-1 and J usage is TRBJ2-1; TRBD1 is a possible D gene (6 bases). V gave up 0 bases and J gave up 8 bases, with 18 bases separating them. The length of the CDR3 is 16 residues. Germline V gene data show CDR1 as SGHRS and CDR2 as YFSETQ. The CDR3 DNA sequence: TGCGCCAGCAGCTTGGCCCTCCAAGGGGGTATGGATGAGCAGTTCTTC. Its protein product is CASSLALQGGMDEQFF.

The sample holds many counts of this clonotype. This chain joins TRBV24-1 and TRBJ2-1; possibly TRBD2 for D (6 bases). The CDR3 has 15 amino acids. Trimming took off 4 bases at V and 3 bases at J, with 12 bases between the two ends. CDR1 and CDR2 (germline): KGHDR, SFDVKD. The CDR3 sequence: CATSETGLHYNEQFF. CDR3 in DNA: TGTGCCACCAGTGAAACGGGACTCCACTACAATGAGCAGTTCTTC.

V usage is TRBV29-1 and J usage is TRBJ2-1, with no clear D. CDR3 length: 13 amino acids. Per germline, CDR1 SQVTM and CDR2 ANQGSEA. V was cut by 7 bases and J by 4 bases, with 14 bases left in between. The CDR3 here is CSAVVFPYNEQFF. The CDR3 DNA reads TGCAGCGCAGTAGTATTCCCGTACAATGAGCAGTTCTTC.